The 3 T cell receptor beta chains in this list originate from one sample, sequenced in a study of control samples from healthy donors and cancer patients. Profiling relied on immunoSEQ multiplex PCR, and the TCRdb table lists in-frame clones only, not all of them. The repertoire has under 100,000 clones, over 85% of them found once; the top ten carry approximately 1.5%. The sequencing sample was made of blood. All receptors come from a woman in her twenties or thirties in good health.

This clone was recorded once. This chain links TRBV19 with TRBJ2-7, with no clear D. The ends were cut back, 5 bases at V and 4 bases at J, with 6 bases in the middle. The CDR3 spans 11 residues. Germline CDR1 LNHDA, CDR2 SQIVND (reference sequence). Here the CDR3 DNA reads TGTGCCAGTAGTTCTACGTACGAGCAGTACTTC. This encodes CASSSTYEQYF.

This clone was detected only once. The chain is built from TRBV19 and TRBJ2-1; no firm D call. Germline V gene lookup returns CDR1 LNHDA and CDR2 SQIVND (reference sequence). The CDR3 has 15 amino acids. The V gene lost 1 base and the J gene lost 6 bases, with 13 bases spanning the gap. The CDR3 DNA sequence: TGTGCCAGTAGTATAGGAAGGAGAACAGTCAATGAGCAGTTCTTC. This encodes CASSIGRRTVNEQFF.

The chain's CDR3 is CASSDPSGGNTGELFF. CDR3 coding DNA: TGCGCCAGCAGTGACCCTAGCGGGGGGAACACCGGGGAGCTGTTTTTT. The chain uses TRBV10-1 and TRBJ2-2; 10 nucleotides match TRBD2. There are 16 residues in the CDR3. The germline V gene has CDR1 WNHNN and CDR2 SYGVQD (reference sequence). V was pared by 3 bases and J by 1 base, with 2 bases of the junction left unmatched.